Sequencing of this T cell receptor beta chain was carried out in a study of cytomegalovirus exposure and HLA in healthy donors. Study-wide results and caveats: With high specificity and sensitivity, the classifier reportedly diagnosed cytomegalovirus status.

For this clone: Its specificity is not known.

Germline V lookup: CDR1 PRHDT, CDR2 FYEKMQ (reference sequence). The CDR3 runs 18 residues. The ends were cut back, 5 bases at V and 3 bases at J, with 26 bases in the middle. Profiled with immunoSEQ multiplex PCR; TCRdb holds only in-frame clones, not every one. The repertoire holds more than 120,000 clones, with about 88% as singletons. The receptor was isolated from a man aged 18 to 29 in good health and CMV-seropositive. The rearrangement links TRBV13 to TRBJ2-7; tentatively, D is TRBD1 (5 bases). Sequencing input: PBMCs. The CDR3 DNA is TGTGCCAGCAGCGCTCAAGACAGCCGATTTCGTATAGACTACGAGCAGTACTTC. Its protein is CASSAQDSRFRIDYEQYF. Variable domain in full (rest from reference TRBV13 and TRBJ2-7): AAGVIQSPRHLIKEKRETATLKCYPIPRHDTVYWYQQGPGQDPQFLISFYEKMQSDKGSIPDRFSAQQFSDYHSELNMSSLELGDSALYFCASSAQDSRFRIDYEQYFGPGTRLTVT.